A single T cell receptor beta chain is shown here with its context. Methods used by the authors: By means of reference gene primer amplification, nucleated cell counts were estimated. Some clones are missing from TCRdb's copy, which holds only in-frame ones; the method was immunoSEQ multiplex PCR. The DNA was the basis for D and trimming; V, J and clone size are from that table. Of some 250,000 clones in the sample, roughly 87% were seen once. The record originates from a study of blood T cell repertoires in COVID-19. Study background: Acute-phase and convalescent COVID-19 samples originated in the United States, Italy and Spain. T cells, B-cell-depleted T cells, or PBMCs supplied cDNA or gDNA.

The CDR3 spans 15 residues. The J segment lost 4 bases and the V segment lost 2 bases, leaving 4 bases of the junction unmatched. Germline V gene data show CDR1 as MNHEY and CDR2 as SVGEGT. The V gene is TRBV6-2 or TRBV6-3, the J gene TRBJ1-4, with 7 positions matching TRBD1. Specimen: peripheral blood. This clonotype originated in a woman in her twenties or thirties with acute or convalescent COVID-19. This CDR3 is CASSYADRNNEKLFF. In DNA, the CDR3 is TGTGCCAGCAGTTACGCGGACAGGAATAATGAAAAACTGTTTTTT.